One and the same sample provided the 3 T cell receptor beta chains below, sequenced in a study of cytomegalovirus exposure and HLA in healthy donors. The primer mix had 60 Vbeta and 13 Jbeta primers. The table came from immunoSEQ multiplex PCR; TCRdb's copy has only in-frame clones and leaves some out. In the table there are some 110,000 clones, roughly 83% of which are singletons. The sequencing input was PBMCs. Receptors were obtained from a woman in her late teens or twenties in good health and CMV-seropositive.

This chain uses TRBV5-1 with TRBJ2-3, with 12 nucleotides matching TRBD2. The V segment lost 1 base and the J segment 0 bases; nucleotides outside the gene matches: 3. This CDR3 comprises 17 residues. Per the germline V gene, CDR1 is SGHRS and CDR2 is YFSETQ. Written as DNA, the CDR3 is TGCGCCAGCAGCTTGACTAGCGGGAGGACTAGCACAGATACGCAGTATTTT. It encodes CASSLTSGRTSTDTQYF.

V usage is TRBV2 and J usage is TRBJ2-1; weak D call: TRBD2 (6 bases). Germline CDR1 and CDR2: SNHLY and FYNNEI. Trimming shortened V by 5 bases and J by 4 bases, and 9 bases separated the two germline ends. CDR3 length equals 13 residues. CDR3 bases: TGTGCCAGCAGTTGGGCGGGGTACAATGAGCAGTTCTTC. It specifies CASSWAGYNEQFF.

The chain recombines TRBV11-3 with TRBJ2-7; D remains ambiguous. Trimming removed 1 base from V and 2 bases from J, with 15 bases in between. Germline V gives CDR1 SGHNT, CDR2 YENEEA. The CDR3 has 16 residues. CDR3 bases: TGTGCCAGCAGCTTAGCGGCGACTCCCTACCCCTACGAGCAGTACTTC. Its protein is CASSLAATPYPYEQYF.